This TCR beta chain was found in a study of early T cells in non-severe SARS-CoV-2 infection. Study as a whole: The study sequenced bulk RNA from unsorted whole blood, with chains unpaired. Study results and caveats: VDJdb matching, biased toward anti-spike CD8 responses, missed private and CD4 specificities.

The length of the CDR3 is 13 residues. Germline CDR1 reads WSHSY; CDR2 reads SAAADI. This clonotype has ten or more counts. Its specificity is unknown. One end of the junction varies from germline; a read error may be responsible. Unique molecular identifiers tagged individual cDNA molecules. TCRdb processed the 5' RACE reads anew with MiXCR; each CDR3 protein has one entry. The table includes about 92,000 distinct CDR3 sequences, roughly 15% detected once. Sequenced: whole blood. The rearrangement links TRBV10-2 to TRBJ1-1, with D possibly being TRBD1 (6 bases). The origin of this receptor is an adult who was a healthcare worker with PCR-confirmed SARS-CoV-2 infection or an uninfected control (not recorded which). The CDR3 spells CASSETGNTEAFF. CDR3 coding DNA: TGTGCCAGCAGCGAGACAGGCAACACTGAAGCTTTCTTT.